This TCR beta chain was recorded in a study of blood T cell repertoires in COVID-19. In the study overall: Both acute and convalescent COVID-19 samples were obtained from the United States, Italy and Spain.

In the authors' methods: Estimated nucleated cell counts came from reference gene primer amplification. The method was immunoSEQ multiplex PCR; TCRdb's version includes in-frame clones alone and lacks a portion of them. V and J calls and clone size are those listed in that table; D and trimming were worked out from the DNA. Among roughly 14,000 clones listed, 85% to 90% were seen once. A few counts support this clone. Trimming stripped 5 bases from V and 0 bases from J, with 12 bases between. CDR1 and CDR2 from the germline V gene are SGHNT and YYREEE (reference sequence). This CDR3 has 14 amino acids.

Sequencing was done on a sample of peripheral blood. The TCR was taken from a woman of 80 years or more with COVID-19, enrolled during active disease. The chain joins TRBV5-4 to TRBJ2-7; D perhaps matches TRBD1 (5 bases). For the CDR3, the DNA is TGTGCCAGCAGGTCACAGGATGGCTCCTACGAGCAGTACTTC. This encodes CASRSQDGSYEQYF.